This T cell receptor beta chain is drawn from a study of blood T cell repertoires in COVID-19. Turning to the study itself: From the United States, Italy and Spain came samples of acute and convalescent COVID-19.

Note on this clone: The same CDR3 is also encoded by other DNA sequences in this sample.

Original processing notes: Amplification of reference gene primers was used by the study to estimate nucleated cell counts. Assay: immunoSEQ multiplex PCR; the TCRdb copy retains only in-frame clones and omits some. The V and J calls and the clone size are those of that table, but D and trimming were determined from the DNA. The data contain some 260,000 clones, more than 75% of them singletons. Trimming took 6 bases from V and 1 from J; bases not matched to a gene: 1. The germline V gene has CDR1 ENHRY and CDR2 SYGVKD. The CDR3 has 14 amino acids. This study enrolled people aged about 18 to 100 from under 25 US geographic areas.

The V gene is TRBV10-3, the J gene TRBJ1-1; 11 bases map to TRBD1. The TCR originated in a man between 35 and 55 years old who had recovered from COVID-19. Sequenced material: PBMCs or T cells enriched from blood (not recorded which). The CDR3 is CAIRGTGGNTEAFF. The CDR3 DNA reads TGTGCCATCAGAGGGACAGGGGGGAACACTGAAGCTTTCTTT.